The rows below give T cell receptor beta chains drawn from one sample of a study of graft-versus-host responses after intestinal transplantation. Clones were sequenced by immunoSEQ multiplex PCR, and TCRdb holds only the in-frame ones, with some missing. The data contain 89,000 or so clones, around 83% of them singletons. No antigen has been assigned to these receptors. This specimen was unstimulated CD4+ T cells sorted from spleen or lymph node cells, taken before intestinal transplant. The receptor source for this set is a human donor who received an intestinal transplant. CDR3s include the opening cysteine and the closing phenylalanine or tryptophan. The D gene is left open where the match is weak. The size entry is marked missing in some rows and otherwise reads once, few, many or a size class.

TRBV6-5,TRBJ1-2,-,-,TGTGCCAGCAGGGAAGGGGTGGTCTATGGCTACACCTTC,CASREGVVYGYTF
TRBV4-2,TRBJ1-2,-,once,TGTGCCAGCAGCCAAGAGGGGAGAGGCTACACCTTC,CASSQEGRGYTF
TRBV19,TRBJ2-3,TRBD2,-,TGTGCCAGTAGTGCCCCAGGGCGGGGGAACACAGATACGCAGTATTTT,CASSAPGRGNTDTQYF
TRBV30,TRBJ2-7,-,-,TGTGCCTGGAGTGTAAATAGGGGTTCCTACGAGCAGTACTTC,CAWSVNRGSYEQYF
TRBV9,TRBJ1-6,-,-,TGTGCCAGCAGCGTACAGGGGTTTAATTCACCCCTCCACTTT,CASSVQGFNSPLHF
TRBV6-1,TRBJ1-4,-,-,TGTGCCAGCAGTTTAACAGGGATCTACCCTGAAAAACTGTTTTTT,CASSLTGIYPEKLFF
TRBV19,TRBJ2-7,TRBD2,-,TGTGCCAGTAGTATAGATTGGACTAGCGGGAGCAGGTACGAGCAGTACTTC,CASSIDWTSGSRYEQYF
TRBV11-2,TRBJ2-7,TRBD1,once,TGTGCCAGCAGCCGGGACAGGGGGCAAGGATACGAGCAGTACTTC,CASSRDRGQGYEQYF
TRBV9,TRBJ2-3,TRBD1,-,TGTGCCAGCAGCACAAGGGACAGGGGGCCAGATACGCAGTATTTT,CASSTRDRGPDTQYF
TRBV6-5,TRBJ2-2,TRBD2,few,TGTGCCAGCAGGTTAAGCGGGGGCGTAACCGGGGAGCTGTTTTTT,CASRLSGGVTGELFF
TRBV7-3,TRBJ2-2,-,-,TGTGCCAGCAGGTTCGGGGGTGCCGGGGAGCTGTTTTTT,CASRFGGAGELFF
TRBV6-6,TRBJ2-5,-,-,TGTGCCAGCACCTTGGCCAGAGGCCCAGAGACCCAGTACTTC,CASTLARGPETQYF
TRBV9,TRBJ2-1,-,-,TGTGCCAGCAGCTTCCAGGCCTGGAATGAGCAGTTCTTC,CASSFQAWNEQFF
TRBV5-4,TRBJ2-1,-,once,TGTGCCAGCAGAGGGGCCAGCTCCTACAATGAGCAGTTCTTC,CASRGASSYNEQFF
TRBV5-1,TRBJ2-1,TRBD2,-,TGCGCCAGCAGCTTGGGTAGCGGGAGAGGGAATGAGCAGTTCTTC,CASSLGSGRGNEQFF
TRBV7-2,TRBJ2-1,TRBD2,-,TGTGCCAGCAGCTTAGCGGCACTAGCGGGAGACGGAGAGCAGTTCTTC,CASSLAALAGDGEQFF
TRBV25-1,TRBJ2-5,-,-,TGTGCCAGCAGTGATCCGGGGGGCTTTCAAGAGACCCAGTACTTC,CASSDPGGFQETQYF
TRBV19,TRBJ2-5,TRBD2,-,TGTGCCAGTAGTTCACGACTAGCGGGAGAGACCCAGTACTTC,CASSSRLAGETQYF
TRBV9,TRBJ1-5,TRBD1,-,TGTGCCAGCAGCACCCGACAGGGCGAAGGGCAGCCCCAGCATTTT,CASSTRQGEGQPQHF
TRBV5-1,TRBJ2-1,-,-,TGCGCCAGCAGCTTTACCCGGGGGTACAATGAGCAGTTCTTC,CASSFTRGYNEQFF
TRBV2,TRBJ1-6,TRBD1,-,TGTGCCAGCAGACGGACAGGGGAAAGGGATTCACCCCTCCACTTT,CASRRTGERDSPLHF
TRBV18,TRBJ1-2,-,-,TGTGCCAGCTCACCACCGGGGGGTAACTATGGCTACACCTTC,CASSPPGGNYGYTF
TRBV28,TRBJ2-5,-,-,TGTGCCAGCAGTTTAGGGTCCCAAGAGACTCAGTACTTC,CASSLGSQETQYF
TRBV5-4,TRBJ2-3,-,-,TGTGCCAGCAGCTTGGGTAGCGTGGCTAGCACAGATACGCAGTATTTT,CASSLGSVASTDTQYF
TRBV5-1,TRBJ2-7,TRBD2,-,TGCGCCAGCAGCTTGGGTTTAGCGGGCGAGCAGTACTTC,CASSLGLAGEQYF
TRBV19,TRBJ2-4,TRBD1,-,TGTGCCAGTAGTATGGGACAGGGGGCCCGTGTTCAGTACTTC,CASSMGQGARVQYF
TRBV6-1,TRBJ1-2,-,-,TGTGCCAGCAGCCCGGGTGGGGGGGGTGCCTATGGCTACACCTTC,CASSPGGGGAYGYTF
TRBV21-1,TRBJ1-2,-,-,TGTGCCAGCAGCAAGATCGGGGAGAAGAAGAAGAATGGCTACACCTTC,CASSKIGEKKKNGYTF
TRBV7-9,TRBJ2-2,TRBD1,-,TGTGCCAGCAGCTTAGCACCCCCTAGACAGGGGGCGAGCGGGGAGCTGTTTTTT,CASSLAPPRQGASGELFF
TRBV6-4,TRBJ2-1,-,once,TGTGCCACTCCTCACCCTGGAGCGGCGATCGATGAGCAGTTCTTC,CATPHPGAAIDEQFF
TRBV10-3,TRBJ1-3,-,-,TGTGCCATCAGTGGTCAGGCCGCCTCTGGAAACACCATATATTTT,CAISGQAASGNTIYF
TRBV2,TRBJ1-5,-,-,TGTGCCAGCAAGGGGGATAGCAATCAGCCCCAGCATTTT,CASKGDSNQPQHF
TRBV5-6,TRBJ2-7,TRBD2,-,TGTGCCAGCAGCCCGGACCTAGCGGGAGCAGGGGAGCAGTACTTC,CASSPDLAGAGEQYF
TRBV5-1,TRBJ2-7,TRBD2,-,TGCGCCAGCAGCTCTAGCGGGAGTAAGTCCGATGAGCAGTACTTC,CASSSSGSKSDEQYF
TRBV19,TRBJ1-5,-,-,TGTGCCAGTAGTAGCCAGACTAGGGCGGACAGCAATCAGCCCCAGCATTTT,CASSSQTRADSNQPQHF
TRBV5-1,TRBJ1-1,TRBD1,-,TGCGCCAGCAGCATGGGGACAGCGAACACTGAAGCTTTCTTT,CASSMGTANTEAFF
TRBV13,TRBJ2-1,TRBD2,-,TGTGCCAGCAGCTTATGGCGCGGGACTAGTGTTGTCGGCTCCTACAATGAGCAGTTCTTC,CASSLWRGTSVVGSYNEQFF
TRBV6-5,TRBJ2-7,TRBD1,-,TGTGCCAGCAGTTACCTGACAGGGGGTAGCTACGAGCAGTACTTC,CASSYLTGGSYEQYF
TRBV6-6,TRBJ2-3,TRBD2,-,TGTGCCAGCAGTTACTCGGCGGGAGTCGGCACAGATACGCAGTATTTT,CASSYSAGVGTDTQYF
TRBV2,TRBJ1-1,TRBD1,once,TGTGCCAGCAGTCGGGACAGGAGCGGGTCTGAAGCTTTCTTT,CASSRDRSGSEAFF
TRBV18,TRBJ2-5,TRBD1,once,TGTGCCAGCTCCCCCGGGACAGGGTACCAAGAGACCCAGTACTTC,CASSPGTGYQETQYF
TRBV5-8,TRBJ1-4,TRBD1,-,TGTGCCAGCAGCCACCCAGGGGGCGCAGGGGCTAATGAAAAACTGTTTTTT,CASSHPGGAGANEKLFF
TRBV4-1,TRBJ1-1,-,-,TGCGCCAGCAGCCAAGAGGGGAGGTCGAACACTGAGGCTTTCTTT,CASSQEGRSNTEAFF
TRBV7-7,TRBJ2-5,-,-,TGTGCTAGCAGCCAAACTATTTCCGACAGCCAAGAGACCCAGTACTTC,CASSQTISDSQETQYF
TRBV27,TRBJ2-3,-,-,TGTGCCAGCAGTTCATACCCGCCTGGGGAGAGCACAGATACGCAGTATTTT,CASSSYPPGESTDTQYF
TRBV7-9,TRBJ2-1,-,-,TGTGCCAGCAGCTCCCGAGTCTACAATGAGCAGTTCTTC,CASSSRVYNEQFF
TRBV6-4,TRBJ1-1,-,-,TGTGCCAGCAGTGCCATCGAGGACTCTGAAGCTTTCTTT,CASSAIEDSEAFF
TRBV5-1,TRBJ2-5,-,-,TGCGCCAGCAGCTTGGTTGTCAGCCAAGAGACCCAGTACTTC,CASSLVVSQETQYF
TRBV2,TRBJ2-3,TRBD1,-,TGTGCCAGCAGCGTACAGGGGCAATACACAGATACGCAGTATTTT,CASSVQGQYTDTQYF
TRBV7-9,TRBJ1-2,-,medium-sized,TGTGCCAGCAGCCGAGACAGCAACTATGGCTACACCTTC,CASSRDSNYGYTF
TRBV10-3,TRBJ1-2,TRBD1,once,TGTGCCATCAGTGACGTGAGACAGGGGGCGAATGGCTACACCTTC,CAISDVRQGANGYTF
TRBV28,TRBJ2-5,TRBD1,-,TGTGCCAGCAGTGGACGGACAGGGACAGAGACCCAGTACTTC,CASSGRTGTETQYF
TRBV9,TRBJ2-7,TRBD1,-,TGTGCCAGCAGCGTAGACAATAGGGGGCTCGAGCAGTACTTC,CASSVDNRGLEQYF
TRBV5-6,TRBJ1-2,TRBD1,few,TGTGCCAGCAGCTCAACAGGGGGGGCTAACTATGGCTACACCTTC,CASSSTGGANYGYTF
TRBV7-9,TRBJ2-3,TRBD2,-,TGTGCCAGCAGCACGGGACTAGCGGGTGTGGCAGATACGCAGTATTTT,CASSTGLAGVADTQYF